This is a list of T cell receptor beta chains from one sample in a study of post-analysis software for immune sequencing data. TCRdb reprocessed the PCR reads with MiXCR, giving one entry per CDR3 protein. Among hundreds of thousands of distinct CDR3 sequences listed, roughly half were seen once. Sequenced: blood. The receptors originated from a girl under 18 with multiple sclerosis. The CDR3 runs from the conserved cysteine through the conserved F or W. A D gene is named only where the DNA matches it firmly.

D gene	V gene	J gene	CDR3 protein
.	TRBV3-1	TRBJ1-1	CASSQDGGLNTEAFF
.	TRBV6-2/TRBV6-3	TRBJ2-7	CASSYAGQILEQYF
TRBD1	TRBV6-2/TRBV6-3	TRBJ1-1	CASIFRGQMNTEAFF
TRBD2	TRBV4-1	TRBJ2-1	CASSFVGRGGINEQFF
.	TRBV7-2	TRBJ2-6	CASSLARGDGAGANVLTF
.	TRBV20-1	TRBJ1-5	CSTSRLNSNQPQHF
.	TRBV7-2	TRBJ2-7	CASSLVVLPTYEQYF
.	TRBV20-1	TRBJ2-1	CSAIVDTQHHEQFF
.	TRBV7-2	.	CASSLAQPTYEQYF
TRBD1	TRBV3-1	TRBJ1-2	CASSQRRDRGFNGYTF
TRBD2	TRBV11-2	TRBJ2-1	CASSSHNTRTSAHYNEQFF
TRBD2	TRBV29-1	TRBJ2-4	CSVEDHQLAGGLLAKNVQYF
.	TRBV20-1	TRBJ2-1	CSASPGLSSYNEQFF
.	TRBV6-2/TRBV6-3	TRBJ2-1	CASRPLGAGSNEQFF
.	TRBV20-1	TRBJ2-7	CSARGAGRDFSYEQYF
.	TRBV6-1	.	CASSEGRSNEQYF
TRBD1	TRBV20-1	TRBJ2-7	CSARDRDRSYEQYF
TRBD1	TRBV6-5	TRBJ1-2	CASSEGQGVRYTF
.	TRBV11-2	TRBJ2-5	CASSLDYSETQYF
.	TRBV9	TRBJ2-7	CASSAQHGAYEQYF
TRBD2	TRBV5-6	TRBJ2-3	CASSSPSIAGGIDTQYF
TRBD2	TRBV5-1	TRBJ2-1	CASSSQLAGARSYNEQFF
.	TRBV5-4	TRBJ2-5	CASSQPGFVTGREETQYF
TRBD2	TRBV6-1	TRBJ2-1	CASSEERSLAGFHNEQFF
.	TRBV9	TRBJ2-7	CASSVVEGYEQYF
.	TRBV20-1	TRBJ2-5	CSAAPLGKQETQYF
.	TRBV12-3/TRBV12-4	TRBJ1-2	CASNILGTQGYTF
.	TRBV5-1	TRBJ1-2	CASSLDAGIYGYTF
.	TRBV5-5	TRBJ2-7	CASSLAFGYEQYF
.	TRBV7-2	TRBJ2-2	CASSLALEGELFF
TRBD1	TRBV29-1	TRBJ1-2	CSVDGTGKESYGYTF
.	TRBV6-2/TRBV6-3	TRBJ1-2	CASTRQASYGYTF
TRBD1	TRBV5-1	TRBJ1-2	CASSPGQGALGYTF
.	TRBV20-1	TRBJ2-1	CSAPGTPYNEQFF
TRBD1	TRBV29-1	TRBJ1-1	CSVLTGGLNTEAFF
.	TRBV6-1	TRBJ1-1	CASSLHLRAEAFF
.	TRBV10-3	TRBJ2-4	CAIREGTAKNIQYF
TRBD1	TRBV20-1	.	CSAIEVRDRGEQYF
TRBD2	TRBV29-1	TRBJ2-5	CSGRKGLVETQYF
.	TRBV20-1	TRBJ2-1	CSATDSVARKQFF
.	TRBV7-2	TRBJ2-5	CASSRDQIANNEQYF
TRBD2	TRBV7-2	TRBJ2-3	CASSLAQAGGQYFRTDTQYF
TRBD1	TRBV7-3	TRBJ2-2	CASRGQGDTGELFF
TRBD2	TRBV4-2	TRBJ2-3	CASSQGEREGLTDTQYF
.	TRBV7-2	TRBJ1-2	CASSSQGRRQGYTF
TRBD1	TRBV20-1	TRBJ2-7	CSARPRDSPSYEQYF
.	TRBV19	TRBJ2-7	CASSTGPGYEQYF
TRBD1	TRBV12-3/TRBV12-4	TRBJ2-3	CASTSRDRGYF
TRBD2	TRBV10-3	TRBJ2-1	CAISEQTSGYNEQFF
.	TRBV29-1	TRBJ1-1	CSVLGRGTEAFF
TRBD2	TRBV12-3/TRBV12-4	TRBJ2-1	CASSLRRVAGGPNEQFF